This is a list of T cell receptor beta chains from one sample in a study of Ad26.COV2.S vaccination and SARS-CoV-2 variants. This table comes from immunoSEQ multiplex PCR, and its TCRdb copy is limited to in-frame clones, with some not included. This sample has hundreds of thousands of clones, with nearly 90% found just once. Sequenced material: peripheral blood, taken in a trial of Ad26.COV2.S vaccine versus placebo. These receptors originate from a person aged 18 to 65 who received the Ad26.COV2.S COVID-19 vaccine or a placebo. CDR3s include the opening cysteine and the closing phenylalanine or tryptophan. Each record gives: V gene, clone size, D gene, J gene, CDR3 DNA, CDR3 protein. A D gene is named only where the DNA matches it firmly. The size entry is marked missing in some rows and otherwise reads once, few, many or a size class.

V gene: TRBV15; clone size: -; D gene: -; J gene: TRBJ1-1; CDR3 DNA: TGTGCCACCAGCAGAGATCTGAATGTTGCTTTCTTT; CDR3 protein: CATSRDLNVAFF
V gene: TRBV2; clone size: -; D gene: -; J gene: TRBJ1-4; CDR3 DNA: TGTGCCAGCAGTGCAATGCCGGGACGGATGAATGAAAAACTGTTTTTT; CDR3 protein: CASSAMPGRMNEKLFF
V gene: TRBV7-3; clone size: -; D gene: TRBD1; J gene: TRBJ1-4; CDR3 DNA: TGTGCCAGCAGCTTGGTACAGGGGGCGCGGGTGACTAATGAAAAACTGTTTTTT; CDR3 protein: CASSLVQGARVTNEKLFF
V gene: TRBV11-1; clone size: -; D gene: -; J gene: TRBJ2-1; CDR3 DNA: TGTGCCAGCAGCCCTGAGAGGCGGGGCTCCTACAATGAGCAGTTCTTC; CDR3 protein: CASSPERRGSYNEQFF
V gene: TRBV7-8; clone size: -; D gene: -; J gene: TRBJ2-2; CDR3 DNA: TGTGCCAGCAGCTTACTTGTACTTGCAGGGGCCCCATTGAACACCGGGGAGCTGTTTTTT; CDR3 protein: CASSLLVLAGAPLNTGELFF
V gene: TRBV3-1/TRBV3-2; clone size: few; D gene: TRBD1; J gene: TRBJ1-5; CDR3 DNA: TGTGCCAGCAGCTTACAGGGGCTGGGAGGCAATCAGCCCCAGCATTTT; CDR3 protein: CASSLQGLGGNQPQHF
V gene: TRBV7-2; clone size: -; D gene: -; J gene: TRBJ2-1; CDR3 DNA: TGTGCCAGCAGCGACCAGAATTCAGGCAATGAGCAGTTCTTC; CDR3 protein: CASSDQNSGNEQFF
V gene: TRBV7-3; clone size: -; D gene: TRBD1; J gene: TRBJ1-1; CDR3 DNA: TGTGCCAGCAGCCAGATTCCAACAGGGGCTCGAGCTTTCTTT; CDR3 protein: CASSQIPTGARAFF
V gene: TRBV6-1; clone size: -; D gene: -; J gene: TRBJ1-5; CDR3 DNA: TGTGCCAGCAGTGAAGCCTACAGTCAGCCCCAGCATTTT; CDR3 protein: CASSEAYSQPQHF
V gene: TRBV4-2; clone size: -; D gene: TRBD1; J gene: TRBJ2-3; CDR3 DNA: TGTGCCAGCAGCCCGGGACAGGTAACCACAGATACGCAGTATTTT; CDR3 protein: CASSPGQVTTDTQYF
V gene: TRBV18; clone size: -; D gene: -; J gene: TRBJ2-2; CDR3 DNA: TGTGCCAGCCGCTCCGGGAAAAACACCGGGGAGCTGTTTTTT; CDR3 protein: CASRSGKNTGELFF
V gene: TRBV4-3; clone size: -; D gene: TRBD1; J gene: TRBJ1-2; CDR3 DNA: TGCGCCAGCAGCCAAGAACCAGTCGGGACAGGGATAAACTATGGCTACACCTTC; CDR3 protein: CASSQEPVGTGINYGYTF
V gene: TRBV7-3; clone size: -; D gene: -; J gene: TRBJ1-1; CDR3 DNA: TGTGCCAGCAGCTCCCAGCAGGGCACTGAAGCTTTCTTT; CDR3 protein: CASSSQQGTEAFF
V gene: TRBV12-3/TRBV12-4; clone size: -; D gene: TRBD1; J gene: TRBJ2-7; CDR3 DNA: TGTGCCAGCAGGGGACAGGGGTCCTACGAGCAGTACTTC; CDR3 protein: CASRGQGSYEQYF
V gene: TRBV4-1; clone size: few; D gene: TRBD2; J gene: TRBJ2-2; CDR3 DNA: TGCGCCAGCAGGCGGGAGAGCACCGGGGAGCTGTTTTTT; CDR3 protein: CASRRESTGELFF
V gene: TRBV18; clone size: once; D gene: TRBD1; J gene: TRBJ1-5; CDR3 DNA: TGTGCCAGCTCATTACGGACAGGGAAAGATCAGCCCCAGCATTTT; CDR3 protein: CASSLRTGKDQPQHF
V gene: TRBV4-2; clone size: -; D gene: TRBD1; J gene: TRBJ1-1; CDR3 DNA: TGTGCCAGCAGCCCAGATGGCCAGGGGGGGGGTGCTGAAGCTTTCTTT; CDR3 protein: CASSPDGQGGGAEAFF
V gene: TRBV11-1; clone size: -; D gene: TRBD1; J gene: TRBJ2-7; CDR3 DNA: TGTGCCAGCAGCTTAGGGCAGGGGGCCTACGAGCAGTACTTC; CDR3 protein: CASSLGQGAYEQYF
V gene: TRBV3-1/TRBV3-2; clone size: -; D gene: TRBD2; J gene: TRBJ2-2; CDR3 DNA: TGTGCCAGCAGCCAATTGGTCCTAGCGGGCAACACCGGGGAGCTGTTTTTT; CDR3 protein: CASSQLVLAGNTGELFF
V gene: TRBV7-3; clone size: -; D gene: TRBD1; J gene: TRBJ1-1; CDR3 DNA: TGTGCCAGCAGCCGGACAGGGGGAGAGGGTGCTTTCTTT; CDR3 protein: CASSRTGGEGAFF
V gene: TRBV30; clone size: -; D gene: -; J gene: TRBJ2-5; CDR3 DNA: TGTGCCTGGAGTGTCGCGGGTTCGGAGACCCAGTACTTC; CDR3 protein: CAWSVAGSETQYF
V gene: TRBV28; clone size: -; D gene: -; J gene: TRBJ1-4; CDR3 DNA: TGTGCCAGCAGTTTAAGGTCGGAGGGGGCTAATGAAAAACTGTTTTTT; CDR3 protein: CASSLRSEGANEKLFF
V gene: TRBV7-6; clone size: -; D gene: TRBD2; J gene: TRBJ2-5; CDR3 DNA: TGTGCCAGCAGCTTTTTCGCGGGACTAGCTCTAGAGACCCAGTACTTC; CDR3 protein: CASSFFAGLALETQYF
V gene: TRBV9; clone size: few; D gene: TRBD2; J gene: TRBJ2-3; CDR3 DNA: TGTGCCAGCAGCCTGCGGGGAAGAAGCGGGGCCACAGATACGCAGTATTTT; CDR3 protein: CASSLRGRSGATDTQYF
V gene: TRBV9; clone size: -; D gene: -; J gene: TRBJ1-2; CDR3 DNA: TGTGCCAGCAGCACTACAGGATTGGGCGGATATGGCTACACCTTC; CDR3 protein: CASSTTGLGGYGYTF
V gene: TRBV28; clone size: -; D gene: -; J gene: TRBJ2-4; CDR3 DNA: TGTGCCAGCATAGGGCAGATTGATAGCATTCAGTACTTC; CDR3 protein: CASIGQIDSIQYF
V gene: TRBV5-4; clone size: -; D gene: -; J gene: TRBJ2-2; CDR3 DNA: TGTGCCAGCAGCCCCTGGGCTAGCAATTCCCCCGGGGAGCTGTTTTTT; CDR3 protein: CASSPWASNSPGELFF
V gene: TRBV5-1; clone size: -; D gene: -; J gene: TRBJ1-5; CDR3 DNA: TGCGCCAGCAGCTCGGGACTTGGGAGCAATCAGCCCCAGCATTTT; CDR3 protein: CASSSGLGSNQPQHF
V gene: TRBV12-3/TRBV12-4; clone size: -; D gene: -; J gene: TRBJ2-3; CDR3 DNA: TGTGCCAGTCTACTGGGGCCCCGAGATACGCAGTATTTT; CDR3 protein: CASLLGPRDTQYF
V gene: TRBV5-8; clone size: -; D gene: -; J gene: TRBJ2-5; CDR3 DNA: TGTGCCAGCAGCTTGGAGAGGGGAAGAGAGACCCAGTACTTC; CDR3 protein: CASSLERGRETQYF
V gene: TRBV4-2; clone size: -; D gene: TRBD2; J gene: TRBJ2-1; CDR3 DNA: TGTGCCAGCAGCCTTAGCGGGGGGGCTGGCCATGAGCAGTTCTTC; CDR3 protein: CASSLSGGAGHEQFF
V gene: TRBV6-6; clone size: -; D gene: -; J gene: TRBJ1-1; CDR3 DNA: TGTGCCAGCAGTTACGGTGCTTACGATGAAGCTTTCTTT; CDR3 protein: CASSYGAYDEAFF
V gene: TRBV25-1; clone size: -; D gene: -; J gene: TRBJ1-5; CDR3 DNA: TGTGCCAGCAGTAGCCAGGGCAATCAGCCCCAGCATTTT; CDR3 protein: CASSSQGNQPQHF
V gene: TRBV5-6; clone size: -; D gene: -; J gene: TRBJ1-4; CDR3 DNA: TGTGCCAGCAGCTCCCAGGGAGTCGATGAAAAACTGTTTTTT; CDR3 protein: CASSSQGVDEKLFF
V gene: TRBV7-9; clone size: -; D gene: -; J gene: TRBJ1-1; CDR3 DNA: TGTGCCAGCAGCTTACAGGGGAACACTGAAGCTTTCTTT; CDR3 protein: CASSLQGNTEAFF
V gene: TRBV18; clone size: -; D gene: -; J gene: TRBJ2-7; CDR3 DNA: TGTGCCAGCTCAGCCCAGGGCCACGAGCAGTACTTC; CDR3 protein: CASSAQGHEQYF
V gene: TRBV19; clone size: -; D gene: TRBD2; J gene: TRBJ2-3; CDR3 DNA: TGTGCCAGTAGAAGTGGGGAGGGAAATACGCAGTATTTT; CDR3 protein: CASRSGEGNTQYF
V gene: TRBV29-1; clone size: -; D gene: TRBD1; J gene: TRBJ2-2; CDR3 DNA: TGCAGCGCGCCGGGGACAGCGAACACCGGGGAGCTGTTTTTT; CDR3 protein: CSAPGTANTGELFF
V gene: TRBV5-8; clone size: once; D gene: TRBD2; J gene: TRBJ2-5; CDR3 DNA: TGTGCCAGCAGCTTGTACGCGGGGGAAGAGACCCAGTACTTC; CDR3 protein: CASSLYAGEETQYF
V gene: TRBV7-2; clone size: -; D gene: -; J gene: TRBJ1-4; CDR3 DNA: TGTGCCAGCAGCTTAGGTGGGGCCGATGAAAAACTGTTTTTT; CDR3 protein: CASSLGGADEKLFF
V gene: TRBV7-7; clone size: -; D gene: -; J gene: TRBJ2-6; CDR3 DNA: TGTGCCAGCAGCTCTACTAAGGGGACTGGGGCCAACGTCCTGACTTTC; CDR3 protein: CASSSTKGTGANVLTF
V gene: TRBV29-1; clone size: -; D gene: TRBD2; J gene: TRBJ2-1; CDR3 DNA: TGCAGCGTTGTCGGGAGGGGCAATGAGCAGTTCTTC; CDR3 protein: CSVVGRGNEQFF
V gene: TRBV10-3; clone size: -; D gene: TRBD1; J gene: TRBJ2-3; CDR3 DNA: TGTGCCATCAGTGACCCGGGACAGAACACAGATACGCAGTATTTT; CDR3 protein: CAISDPGQNTDTQYF
V gene: TRBV21-1; clone size: -; D gene: -; J gene: TRBJ1-2; CDR3 DNA: TGTGCCAGCAGTTTTGGCTACACCTTC; CDR3 protein: CASSFGYTF
V gene: TRBV10-3; clone size: -; D gene: -; J gene: TRBJ1-2; CDR3 DNA: TGTGCCACCAACCCAGAGGACAGCTATGGCTACACCTTC; CDR3 protein: CATNPEDSYGYTF
V gene: TRBV5-1; clone size: -; D gene: TRBD2; J gene: TRBJ2-7; CDR3 DNA: TGCGCCAGCAGCTTGGGCGTCGGGGGGTCCTACGAGCAGTACTTC; CDR3 protein: CASSLGVGGSYEQYF
V gene: TRBV18; clone size: -; D gene: -; J gene: TRBJ2-6; CDR3 DNA: TGTGCCAGCTCACCAGTGGGGGCCAACGTCCTGACTTTC; CDR3 protein: CASSPVGANVLTF
V gene: TRBV3-1/TRBV3-2; clone size: few; D gene: -; J gene: TRBJ1-3; CDR3 DNA: TGTGCCAGCACCTTCGACAACCAGGGAAACACCATATATTTT; CDR3 protein: CASTFDNQGNTIYF
V gene: TRBV7-9; clone size: -; D gene: -; J gene: TRBJ2-1; CDR3 DNA: TGTGCCAGCATCGGTGGGGCGGTGAGCTCCTACAATGAGCAGTTCTTC; CDR3 protein: CASIGGAVSSYNEQFF
V gene: TRBV3-1/TRBV3-2; clone size: many; D gene: -; J gene: TRBJ2-2; CDR3 DNA: TGTGCCAGCACCCGACGGAACACCGGGGAGCTGTTTTTT; CDR3 protein: CASTRRNTGELFF